Each of the 10 T cell receptor beta chains below was sequenced from the same sample in a study of blood T cell repertoires in COVID-19. Profiling relied on immunoSEQ multiplex PCR, and the TCRdb table lists in-frame clones only, not all of them. The sample lists about half a million clones; 70% to 90% were seen once. Sequenced: PBMCs or T cells enriched from blood (not recorded which). These receptors came from a woman aged 55-69 years who had recovered from COVID-19.

This clone occurred once. The gene calls are TRBV19 and TRBJ2-5; TRBD2 matches 9 bases. Losses at the gene ends were 7 bases for V and 5 bases for J; bases not matched to a gene: 11. CDR3 length equals 15 residues. Germline CDR1 is LNHDA and CDR2 is SQIVND (reference sequence). In DNA, the CDR3 is TGTGCCAGTAAACCTAGCGGGGTCCTCTTCGAGACCCAGTACTTC. Translation: CASKPSGVLFETQYF.

The chain's CDR3 is CAWSVGGTYEQYF. For the CDR3, the DNA is TGTGCCTGGAGCGTTGGAGGAACCTACGAGCAGTACTTC. The chain has TRBV30 and TRBJ2-7; a weak D match, TRBD2 (5 bases). Trimming left V 3 bases short and J 2 bases short, with 11 bases between. The CDR3 totals 13 residues. CDR1 GTSNPN and CDR2 SVGIG come from the germline V gene (reference sequence). Complete variable domain (other parts from reference TRBV30 and TRBJ2-7): SQTIHQWPATLVQPVGSPLSLECTVEGTSNPNLYWYRQAAGRGLQLLFYSVGIGQISSEVPQNLSASRPQDRQFILSSKKLLLSDSGFYLCAWSVGGTYEQYFGPGTRLTVT.

The rearrangement uses TRBV27 and TRBJ2-1; no clear D gene. Germline loops: CDR1 MNHEY, CDR2 SMNVEV (reference sequence). CDR3 length: 17 amino acids. With 3 bases removed from V and 0 bases from J, the gap between germline ends came to 15 bases. DNA for the CDR3: TGTGCCAGCAGTTTTAAAGGCGGAATGAGCTCCTACAATGAGCAGTTCTTC. Amino acids: CASSFKGGMSSYNEQFF.

This chain links TRBV6-5 with TRBJ1-4; 10 bases match TRBD1. Germline assignment: CDR1 MNHEY and CDR2 SVGAGI. The trim removed 7 bases at V and 4 bases at J, leaving 6 bases unmatched. The CDR3 has 15 residues. The CDR3 DNA reads TGTGCCAGCATGCGGACAGGGGGAGATAATGAAAAACTGTTTTTT. Protein product: CASMRTGGDNEKLFF.

The chain uses TRBV19 and TRBJ1-4; 8 bases map to TRBD1. This CDR3 comprises 14 residues. V trimming: 9 bases; J trimming: 8 bases; junction bases outside the gene matches: 11. From germline, CDR1 is LNHDA and CDR2 SQIVND (reference sequence). The chain's CDR3 is CASSDRDQGEKLFF. The CDR3, as DNA: TGTGCCAGCTCGGACAGGGACCAGGGCGAAAAACTGTTTTTT.

This chain joins TRBV30 and TRBJ1-5; TRBD1 is a possible D gene (5 bases). The V gene's germline CDR1 is GTSNPN and CDR2 SVGIG (reference sequence). The V end was cut by 0 bases, the J end by 10 bases, with 16 bases between. The CDR3 is 14 residues long. CDR3 amino acids: CAWSVGGGVRPQHF. The CDR3 DNA follows: TGTGCCTGGAGTGTGGGTGGGGGGGTGAGACCCCAGCATTTT. The full variable domain, with the rest looked up from reference TRBV30 and TRBJ1-5, is SQTIHQWPATLVQPVGSPLSLECTVEGTSNPNLYWYRQAAGRGLQLLFYSVGIGQISSEVPQNLSASRPQDRQFILSSKKLLLSDSGFYLCAWSVGGGVRPQHFGDGTRLSIL.

The gene calls are TRBV4-1 and TRBJ1-3; D gene uncertain. Germline loops: CDR1 MGHRA, CDR2 YSYEKL. This CDR3 is built from 13 residues. Between the trimmed V and J ends, which lost 3 bases and 8 bases, there was a span of 11 bases. CDR3 residues: CASSQVLADTIYF. For the CDR3, the DNA is TGCGCCAGCAGCCAGGTCCTCGCGGACACCATATATTTT.

V gene TRBV4-2 combines with J gene TRBJ2-2; 11 nucleotides match TRBD2. From germline, CDR1 is LGHNA and CDR2 YNFKEQ. This CDR3 region has 18 residues. With 1 base clipped from V and 9 bases from J, the junction kept 13 bases outside the gene matches. This CDR3 is CASSQAPLAGAQGWELFF. The CDR3 bases are TGTGCCAGCAGCCAAGCTCCACTAGCGGGGGCCCAAGGGTGGGAGCTGTTTTTT.

In this sample, this clone turned up many times. V gene TRBV5-1 combines with J gene TRBJ2-2; possibly TRBD1 for D (5 bases). This CDR3 region has 12 residues. The V gene's germline CDR1 is SGHRS and CDR2 YFSETQ. Trimming took 4 bases from V and 8 from J, leaving 9 bases between them. For the CDR3, the DNA is TGCGCCAGCAGCATCAGGGCAGGGGAGCTGTTTTTT. Residues: CASSIRAGELFF.

This rearrangement joins TRBV5-1 to TRBJ1-1, with 8 bases fitting TRBD1. V lost 4 bases to trimming and J lost 8 bases; unmatched junction nucleotides: 13. There are 15 residues in the CDR3. Germline V gene lookup returns CDR1 SGHRS and CDR2 YFSETQ. The CDR3 region has the DNA TGCGCCAGCAGCCCAGATGGACAGGGTACTCCAGAAGCTTTCTTT. Translated, it gives CASSPDGQGTPEAFF.